These T cell receptor beta chains were read from a single sample in a study of blood T cell repertoires in COVID-19. Method: immunoSEQ multiplex PCR; TCRdb's copy keeps in-frame clones and lacks some. This repertoire shows 270,000 or so clones, about 91% found once; its top ten account for roughly 1.2%. Sequencing was done on a sample of PBMCs or T cells enriched from blood (not recorded which). The receptors originated from a woman aged 35 to 49 with acute COVID-19. Each CDR3 is given with its conserved first and last residue. D genes are given only for firm matches. Some rows mark clone size as missing; the rest say once, few, many or name a class of expanded clone.

TRBJ1-2	TRBD1	TRBV19	.	TGTGCCAGTAGTATGGGACAGCTAAACTATGGCTACACCTTC	CASSMGQLNYGYTF
TRBJ2-1	.	TRBV27	.	TGTGCCAGCAGTCTTCTTGGGACGGGGAGGAATGAGCAGTTCTTC	CASSLLGTGRNEQFF
TRBJ2-1	TRBD1	TRBV4-3	.	TGCGCCAGCAGCCAAGATAGTGTGGGGACAGGGGACAATGAGCAGTTCTTC	CASSQDSVGTGDNEQFF
TRBJ1-5	TRBD1	TRBV5-1	.	TGCGCCAGCAGCTTGGGGGACAGGGGGAATCAGCCCCAGCATTTT	CASSLGDRGNQPQHF
TRBJ1-4	TRBD1	TRBV7-2	.	TGTGCCAGCAGCCCCGGACAGGGGGAGGAAAAACTGTTTTTT	CASSPGQGEEKLFF
TRBJ1-1	.	TRBV27	.	TGTGCCAGCAGTTTATTCTCGGCGGTGGGCACTGAAGCTTTCTTT	CASSLFSAVGTEAFF
TRBJ2-7	TRBD2	TRBV5-1	.	TGCGCCAGCAGCATCGGACTAGCGGGCGCCTACGAGCAGTACTTC	CASSIGLAGAYEQYF
TRBJ1-1	.	TRBV7-2	.	TGTGCCAGCAGCTTCCAACAGATCACTGAAGCTTTCTTT	CASSFQQITEAFF
TRBJ2-3	.	TRBV5-8	.	TGTGCCAGCAGCCCGCTTGGAGGGAGGACAGATACGCAGTATTTT	CASSPLGGRTDTQYF
TRBJ2-1	.	TRBV24-1	.	TGTGCCACCAGTGAGCAGGGGACCGCCCCTGAGCAGTTCTTC	CATSEQGTAPEQFF
TRBJ1-1	.	TRBV11-3	.	TGTGCCAGCAGCTCACAGGGTTTCCCCGAAGCTTTCTTT	CASSSQGFPEAFF
TRBJ1-5	.	TRBV18	.	TGTGCCAGCTCACCAGGGAGGGATTTCCAGCCCCAGCATTTT	CASSPGRDFQPQHF
TRBJ1-1	TRBD1	TRBV10-3	once	TGTGCCATCAGTGAACAGGGGCGGGACACTGAAGCTTTCTTT	CAISEQGRDTEAFF
TRBJ1-2	TRBD1	TRBV28	.	TGTGCCAGCAGTCCAAGGCCCGGGACAGGGGGACTTAACTATGGCTACACCTTC	CASSPRPGTGGLNYGYTF
TRBJ2-4	.	TRBV21-1	.	TGTGCCAGCAGCAAAGTCACAGGGGGGCCCTCTGGAAACATTCAGTACTTC	CASSKVTGGPSGNIQYF
TRBJ2-1	.	TRBV28	.	TGTGCCAGCAGTCCACTGTATGAGCAGTTCTTC	CASSPLYEQFF